This T cell receptor (beta chain) was captured by sequencing in a study of technical replicates of blood from several donors. Repertoires were generated with immunoSEQ multiplex PCR, while TCRdb's copy carries only in-frame clones and drops some. The table records tens of thousands of clones, over 85% of them present only once. The V segment lost 5 bases and the J segment 1 base; nucleotides outside the gene matches: 5. From germline, CDR1 is SGHTA and CDR2 FQGNSA. This CDR3 is built from 16 residues. The receptor comes from a human donor in good health. Specimen: T cells isolated from PBMCs. The chain combines TRBV7-2 with TRBJ2-3; 11 nucleotides agree with TRBD2. The CDR3, as DNA: TGTGCCAGCAGCATCCCGACTAGCGGGGGCACAGATACGCAGTATTTT. The encoded protein is CASSIPTSGGTDTQYF.